This T cell receptor beta chain is from a study of identical twins. The cDNA had a unique molecular identifier and a template-switch universal primer site. TCRdb re-called the 5' RACE reads with MiXCR, one entry per CDR3 protein. This repertoire shows roughly 230,000 distinct CDR3 sequences, about 8.3% found once; its top ten account for 3%. This CDR3 region has 15 residues. V gave up 8 bases and J gave up 0 bases, with 14 bases separating them. In germline, CDR1 is MDHEN, CDR2 SYDVKM. Whole-study results and caveats: Beta out-of-frame sequences displayed a weaker excess of sharing between twins. The authors drew conclusions from cross-sectional statistical analysis rather than following the same donors.

This clonotype was counted between two and nine times. Its target is unknown. The sample was also linked to a second study, of yellow fever vaccine responses in identical twins. That report adds: Twin vaccine T cell responses reportedly seemed partly convergent, partly personalized.

V usage is TRBV28 and J usage is TRBJ2-1, with D unresolved. Sequenced input: CD8+ T cells sorted from blood. The sequence was collected from a woman aged 18 to 35 in good health. The CDR3 sequence is CASGVESASYNEQFF. Here the CDR3 DNA reads TGTGCCAGCGGGGTTGAGAGCGCCTCCTACAATGAGCAGTTCTTC.